Below, 5 T cell receptor beta chains from the same sample are listed, as sequenced in a study of blood T cells in healthy people across ages. With a J-beta primer mix and a sample-barcoded 5' primer, a second PCR ran about 7 to 12 cycles. TCRdb called the 5' RACE reads again in MiXCR, with one record for every CDR3 protein. Of about 1.1 million distinct CDR3 sequences in the sample, about two fifths are singletons; the top ten hold under 15%. Sequences were obtained from blood. Receptors were obtained from a young man in good health.

This clonotype was detected a few times. The chain links TRBV15 to TRBJ1-5, with a weak D call TRBD1 (6 bases). Germline V lookup: CDR1 LNHNV, CDR2 YYDKDF (reference sequence). The CDR3 runs to 15 residues. Trimming stripped 3 bases from V and 1 base from J, with 10 bases between. The CDR3 sequence is CATSRDSPSNQPQHF. CDR3 bases: TGTGCCACCAGCAGGGACAGCCCAAGCAATCAGCCCCAGCATTTT.

The sample holds a few counts of this clonotype. J is TRBJ1-5 and V is TRBV12-5; D uncertain. The length of the CDR3 is 13 residues. The germline gives CDR1 LGHNT, CDR2 FRNRAP. V was trimmed by 0 bases and J by 5 bases, leaving 5 bases between them. In DNA, the CDR3 is TGTGCTAGTGGTTTGGTCGGGGATCAGCCCCAGCATTTT. This sequence encodes CASGLVGDQPQHF. Variable domain in full (rest from reference TRBV12-5 and TRBJ1-5): DARVTQTPRHKVTEMGQEVTMRCQPILGHNTVFWYRQTMMQGLELLAYFRNRAPLDDSGMPKDRFSAEMPDATLATLKIQPSEPRDSAVYFCASGLVGDQPQHFGDGTRLSIL.

The rearrangement uses TRBV27 and TRBJ1-4; D is undetermined. In germline, CDR1 is MNHEY, CDR2 SMNVEV (reference sequence). CDR3 size: 14 residues. With 5 bases removed from V and 5 bases from J, the gap between germline ends came to 12 bases. Here the CDR3 DNA reads TGTGCCAGCAGTCCTTCGACACAAAATGAAAAACTGTTTTTT. This gives the protein CASSPSTQNEKLFF.

V and J are TRBV27 and TRBJ1-2; 8 bases line up with TRBD1. V gave up 3 bases and J gave up 5 bases; unmatched junction bases: 5. CDR1 and CDR2 from the germline V gene are MNHEY and SMNVEV (reference sequence). CDR3 length equals 14 residues. The CDR3 region is CASSLTGAQYGYTF. CDR3 DNA sequence: TGTGCCAGCAGTTTGACAGGGGCCCAATATGGCTACACCTTC.

This clonotype was recorded a few times. The rearrangement links TRBV30 to TRBJ1-2, with a possible D match to TRBD1 (5 bases). With 0 bases removed from V and 8 bases from J, the gap between germline ends came to 19 bases. The CDR3 spans 15 residues. Germline assignment: CDR1 GTSNPN and CDR2 SVGIG (reference sequence). CDR3 loop: CAWSVTKRSRGGYTF. In DNA form, the CDR3 reads TGTGCCTGGAGTGTAACCAAACGGTCCCGGGGCGGCTACACCTTC.